Listed below are T cell receptor beta chains from one sample, sequenced in a study of neurological immune-mediated disorders. One entry per CDR3 protein, called by TCRdb with MiXCR from the 5' RACE reads. The repertoire consists of about 57,000 distinct CDR3 sequences, with over 9.5% occurring once and the leading ten covering about 10%. The specimen sequenced was PBMCs. The receptors here all came from an older woman with HTLV-1-associated myelopathy (HAM/TSP). Both conserved end residues are part of each CDR3. D genes are given only for firm matches. Clone sizes are given selectively: once, few, many, or a class where the clone is expanded.

abundance	d_gene	j_gene	v_gene	CDR3nt	CDR3aa
many	NA	TRBJ1-1	TRBV20-1	TGCAGTGCTAGAGTCCCTTCTGGTAACACTGAAGCTTTCTTT	CSARVPSGNTEAFF
many	NA	TRBJ1-2	TRBV29-1	TGCAGCGTTGGGGGAAGGACGGGGTTTGATGGCTACACCTTC	CSVGGRTGFDGYTF
many	TRBD2	TRBJ2-2	TRBV2	TGTGCCAGCAGTGAGGCCGGTGCGGGAGGAGTCGGGGAGCTGTTTTTT	CASSEAGAGGVGELFF
many	NA	TRBJ2-1	TRBV6-2/TRBV6-3	TGTGCCAGCAGTCTAATGGGCTACAATGAGCAGTTCTTC	CASSLMGYNEQFF
many	TRBD2	TRBJ2-5	TRBV5-1	TGCGCCAGCAGCTTGGGGAGGACTAGGCGGGAGACCCAGTACTTC	CASSLGRTRRETQYF
many	NA	TRBJ2-1	TRBV10-2	TGCGCCAGCAGTGTCGGGGGCTCCTACAATGAGCAGTTCTTC	CASSVGGSYNEQFF
NA	NA	TRBJ1-1	TRBV25-1	TGTGCCAGCAGTGATGGAATGGTCATGGGGAACACTGAAGCTTTCTTT	CASSDGMVMGNTEAFF
many	NA	TRBJ2-6	TRBV5-1	TGCGCCAGCTCCGGAGGGGGGCCCGCTGGAAGGAACGTCCTGACTTTC	CASSGGGPAGRNVLTF
many	NA	TRBJ2-2	TRBV28	TGTGCCAGCAGAAGACAGGTCCCCGGGGAGCTGTTTTTT	CASRRQVPGELFF
many	NA	TRBJ1-3	TRBV5-1	TGCGCCAGCAGCCGGGGTGAAGGCAGTGGAAACACCATATATTTT	CASSRGEGSGNTIYF
many	TRBD1	TRBJ2-1	TRBV2	TGTGCCAGCAGCCCGGGACAGGCTCCCAGGGAGCAGTTCTTC	CASSPGQAPREQFF
few	TRBD2	TRBJ2-3	TRBV5-1	TGCGCCAGCAGGTCCGCGGGAGGAACAGATACGCAGTATTTT	CASRSAGGTDTQYF
many	TRBD1	TRBJ1-6	TRBV20-1	TGCAGTGCTAGAGTAGGGACAGGAGATTCACCCCTCCACTTT	CSARVGTGDSPLHF
many	NA	TRBJ2-6	TRBV27	TGTGCCAGCAGGCCCCTAGTCCCCGACTCTGGGGCCAACGTCCTGACTTTC	CASRPLVPDSGANVLTF
many	TRBD2	TRBJ2-7	TRBV4-1	TGCGCCAGCAGCCAAGAAGGGGGACTAGCGGGAGTTAGAGAGCAGTACTTC	CASSQEGGLAGVREQYF
many	NA	TRBJ2-7	TRBV7-2	TGTGCCAGCAGCCCCCTCGGGCTAGAAACCTACGAGCAGTACTTC	CASSPLGLETYEQYF